The rows below give T cell receptor beta chains drawn from one sample of a study of T-cell memory formation after mild COVID-19. In TCRdb, the 5' RACE reads were re-called with MiXCR into one record per CDR3 protein. The sample gives around 500,000 distinct CDR3 sequences, 15% to 20% of which show up once; roughly an eighth is in the top ten. Sample: PBMCs or a T cell subset sorted from them (not recorded which). The receptors come from an adult woman who had mild COVID-19 (a few samples of this study predate the infection). Cell type and time point are not known. CDR3s include the opening cysteine and the closing phenylalanine or tryptophan. The order of the fields is J gene, D gene, V gene, clone size, CDR3 DNA, CDR3 protein. A D gene is named only where the DNA matches it firmly. Some rows have no size entry. The others give once, few or many, or a class for an expanded clone.

TRBJ2-2 TRBD2 TRBV5-1 NA TGCGCCAGCAGCTTGGCTAGCGGGAGCGGCGGGGAGCTGTTTTTT CASSLASGSGGELFF
TRBJ2-5 NA TRBV7-7 few TGTGCCAGCAGCTTAGGTGTCGGTCTAACCGAGACCCAGTACTTC CASSLGVGLTETQYF
TRBJ2-5 NA TRBV6-1 NA TGTGCCAGCAGTGAAGGGACAACACAGGGAAAGACCCAGTACTTC CASSEGTTQGKTQYF
TRBJ2-1 TRBD2 TRBV20-1 NA TGCAGTGCTAGAGATAAGACTAGCGGGGGCGCATACAATGAGCAGTTCTTC CSARDKTSGGAYNEQFF
TRBJ2-3 NA TRBV24-1 few TGTGCCACCAGTGTCACCACCTTCCCAGATACGCAGTATTTT CATSVTTFPDTQYF
TRBJ2-3 TRBD1 TRBV20-1 NA TGCAGTGCTAGAGATTGGGACAGGCCTAGCACAGATACGCAGTATTTT CSARDWDRPSTDTQYF
TRBJ2-4 TRBD1 TRBV20-1 NA TGCAGTGCAAAACCGGGACAGGGGGCGAAAAACATTCAGTACTTC CSAKPGQGAKNIQYF
TRBJ2-7 NA TRBV4-3 NA TGCGCCAGCAGCCAGGGGCACTACTACGAGCAGTACTTC CASSQGHYYEQYF
TRBJ2-7 NA TRBV5-1 NA TGCGCCAGCAGCAACGGGTGGGGGGAACCCTACGAGCAGTACTTC CASSNGWGEPYEQYF
TRBJ1-1 TRBD1 TRBV29-1 few TGCAGCTGCGGACAGGCCACCAACACTGAAGCTTTCTTT CSCGQATNTEAFF
TRBJ1-1 TRBD1 TRBV7-6 few TGTGCCAGCAGCGTGGGACAGGCAATGAAAGCTTTCTTT CASSVGQAMKAFF
TRBJ1-1 NA TRBV12-3/TRBV12-4 few TGTGCCAGCAGCCCTCAGGAAACCCTGAACACTGAAGCTTTCTTT CASSPQETLNTEAFF
TRBJ2-1 NA TRBV20-1 few TGCAGTGCTAGACCCTACGGACAGTACAATGAGCAGTTCTTC CSARPYGQYNEQFF
TRBJ2-5 TRBD2 TRBV5-1 NA TGCGCCAGCAGCTTGGCGGCTAGCGGGGGAACTTTAAGATCTTGGACCCAGTACTTC CASSLAASGGTLRSWTQYF
TRBJ2-7 TRBD1 TRBV5-1 NA TGCGCCAGCAGACGGACAGGGATCTACGAGCAGTACTTC CASRRTGIYEQYF
TRBJ2-7 NA TRBV5-1 NA TGCGCCAGCAGCTTCTCACAGGGAACGTTCTACGAGCAGTACTTC CASSFSQGTFYEQYF
TRBJ1-5 NA TRBV19 few TGTGCCAGTAGTAGGGACAACCTGGGCCAGCCCCAGCATTTT CASSRDNLGQPQHF
TRBJ1-1 NA TRBV7-9 few TGTGCCAGCAGCTTAGTGGCGGTAATGAACACTGAAGCTTTCTTT CASSLVAVMNTEAFF
TRBJ2-7 NA TRBV4-3 few TGCGCCAGCAGCCAAGAACAGGCGAGCCTACGTGAGCAGTACTTC CASSQEQASLREQYF
TRBJ2-7 NA TRBV2 NA TGTGCCAGCAGTGAAGCGCTGGTGACTTCTTCCTACGAGCAGTACTTC CASSEALVTSSYEQYF
TRBJ2-1 TRBD2 TRBV23-1 many TGCGCCAGCAGTCAATTGCGCGGGAGCCCCTACAATGAGCAGTTCTTC CASSQLRGSPYNEQFF
TRBJ2-1 TRBD2 TRBV30 NA TGTGCCTGGAGTGTGCCTAGCGGGCTACATTACAATGAGCAGTTCTTC CAWSVPSGLHYNEQFF
TRBJ1-2 NA TRBV2 few TGTGCCAGCAGTGCATCAGGGGACTATGGCTACACCTTC CASSASGDYGYTF
TRBJ2-3 TRBD2 TRBV20-1 NA TGCAGTGCTAGAGATTGGACTAGCGGGAGTAGCACAGATACGCAGTATTTT CSARDWTSGSSTDTQYF
TRBJ2-2 NA TRBV7-3 few TGTGCCAGCAGCCCTCCGGGCGGGGAGCTGTTTTTT CASSPPGGELFF
TRBJ1-2 NA TRBV2 NA TGTGCCAGCAGTGGAGTCACCGGCTATGGCTACACCTTC CASSGVTGYGYTF
TRBJ1-2 NA TRBV20-1 NA TGCAGTGCTAGGACCCGAGGCTATGGCTACACCTTC CSARTRGYGYTF
TRBJ2-1 NA TRBV14 few TGTGCCAGCAGCCCGAGGTACCCTAGCTCCTACAATGAGCAGTTCTTC CASSPRYPSSYNEQFF
TRBJ2-1 TRBD1 TRBV24-1 NA TGTGCCACCAGTGGTAGGACAGGGGGTAGAAAGGACAATGAGCAGTTCTTC CATSGRTGGRKDNEQFF
TRBJ2-4 TRBD2 TRBV12-3/TRBV12-4 NA TGTGCCAGCAGTTTAAGGGGACTAGCGGGAGGGTGGCAGTCCAAAAACATTCAGTACTTC CASSLRGLAGGWQSKNIQYF
TRBJ1-2 NA TRBV6-1 NA TGTGCCAGCAGTGAAGCCGCAGTGGGTGGCTACACCTTC CASSEAAVGGYTF
TRBJ2-7 TRBD1 TRBV6-6 NA TGTGCCAGCAGTTACCGGGACAGGGGCTGGGGGGAGCAGTACTTC CASSYRDRGWGEQYF
TRBJ1-4 TRBD1 TRBV7-2 few TGTGCCAGCAGACTGACAGGGGGCGAAAATGAAAAACTGTTTTTT CASRLTGGENEKLFF
TRBJ2-1 NA TRBV9 NA TGTGCCAGCACGGGTCGGGCCTCCTACAATGAGCAGTTCTTC CASTGRASYNEQFF
TRBJ2-3 TRBD2 TRBV6-5 NA TGTGCCAGCAGTTATGTCCCGCGGGGGGTGGGGACAGATACGCAGTATTTT CASSYVPRGVGTDTQYF
TRBJ2-5 TRBD2 TRBV9 few TGTGCCAGCAGCGTAGCAGCGGGAATGGAGACCCAGTACTTC CASSVAAGMETQYF
TRBJ2-1 NA TRBV10-3 few TGTGCCATCAGGGAGATGGGGTACAATGAGCAGTTCTTC CAIREMGYNEQFF
TRBJ2-1 NA TRBV7-9 NA TGTGCCAGCAGCCAGTGGGCAGGGAGCTCCTACAATGAGCAGTTCTTC CASSQWAGSSYNEQFF
TRBJ1-6 TRBD1 TRBV30 NA TGTGCCTGGGGCCCCACCACCGGGACAGATAATTCACCCCTCCACTTT CAWGPTTGTDNSPLHF
TRBJ2-2 NA TRBV5-4 NA TGTGCCAGCAGCTGGGGACATTCCGCCGGGGAGCTGTTTTTT CASSWGHSAGELFF
TRBJ2-3 NA TRBV7-9 NA TGTGCCAGCAGCTTTGACATGCTACTAACTAGCACAGATACGCAGTATTTT CASSFDMLLTSTDTQYF
TRBJ2-2 TRBD1 TRBV12-3/TRBV12-4 NA TGTGCCAGCAGTTTGGACAGGGGACTCACCGGGGAGCTGTTTTTT CASSLDRGLTGELFF
TRBJ1-5 NA TRBV4-1 NA TGCGCCAGCAGCCAAAGTCAGGGATCACATCAGCCCCAGCATTTT CASSQSQGSHQPQHF
TRBJ2-5 TRBD2 TRBV6-5 few TGTGCCAGCAGTCCCCAGGGGACTAGCGAGCAAGAGACCCAGTACTTC CASSPQGTSEQETQYF
TRBJ2-7 TRBD1 TRBV30 NA TGTGCCTGGGGAAGACAGGGGCCCAGCTCCGAGCAGTACTTC CAWGRQGPSSEQYF
TRBJ2-7 TRBD2 TRBV20-1 few TGCAGTGCTATCGCGACTAGCGGGGACTCCTACGAGCAGTACTTC CSAIATSGDSYEQYF
TRBJ2-1 TRBD2 TRBV7-2 NA TGTGCCAGCAGCTTGGGGACTAGCGGGAGCCTCGACAATGAGCAGTTCTTC CASSLGTSGSLDNEQFF